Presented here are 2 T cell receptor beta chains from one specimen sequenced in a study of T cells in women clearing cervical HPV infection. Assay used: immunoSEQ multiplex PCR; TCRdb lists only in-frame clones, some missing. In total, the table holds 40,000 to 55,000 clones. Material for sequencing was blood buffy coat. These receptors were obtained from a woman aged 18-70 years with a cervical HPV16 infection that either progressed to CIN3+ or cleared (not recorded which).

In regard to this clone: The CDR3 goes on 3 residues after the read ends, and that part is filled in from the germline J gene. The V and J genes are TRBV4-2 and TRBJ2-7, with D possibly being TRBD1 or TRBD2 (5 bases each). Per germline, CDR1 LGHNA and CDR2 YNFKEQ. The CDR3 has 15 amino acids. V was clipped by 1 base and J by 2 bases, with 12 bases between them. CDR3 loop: CASSQVEGNAYEQYF. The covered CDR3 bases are TGTGCCAGCAGCCAAGTCGAGGGGAATGCCTACGAG.

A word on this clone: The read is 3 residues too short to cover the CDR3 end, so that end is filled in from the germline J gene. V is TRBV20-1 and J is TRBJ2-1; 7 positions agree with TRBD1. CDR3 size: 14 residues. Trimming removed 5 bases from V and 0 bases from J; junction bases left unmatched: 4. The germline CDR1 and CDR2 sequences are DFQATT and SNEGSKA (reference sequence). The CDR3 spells CSARGQSSYNEQFF. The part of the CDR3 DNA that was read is TGCAGTGCTCGGGGACAGAGCTCCTACAATGAG.